This section outlines one TCR beta chain sequence together with its context. Its specificity is unknown. Generated by immunoSEQ multiplex PCR, the TCRdb table keeps only in-frame clones and is missing some. The sample holds 85,000 to 130,000 clones; about 79% are singletons and the top ten take about 6.3%. This sample was included in a study of PD-1 blockade in mismatch repair-deficient tumors. Mismatch repair deficiency was confirmed in all patients, by PCR or immunohistochemistry. This CDR3 spans 13 amino acids. Trimming removed 6 bases from V and 9 bases from J; junction bases left unmatched: 6. Germline CDR1 SGHRS, CDR2 YFSETQ. Study results and caveats: After pembrolizumab, tumor-resident clones rose rapidly, then generally contracted before radiologic responses.

This clonotype originated in an adult with mismatch repair-deficient cancer. The chain uses TRBV5-1 and TRBJ2-1, with 10 bases lining up with TRBD1. The specimen was peripheral blood, collected roughly 35 weeks after starting pembrolizumab. DNA for the CDR3: TGCGCCAGCACCTCCCGGGACAGGGGTGAGCAGTTCTTC. Translation: CASTSRDRGEQFF. Complete variable domain (other parts from reference TRBV5-1 and TRBJ2-1): KAGVTQTPRYLIKTRGQQVTLSCSPISGHRSVSWYQQTPGQGLQFLFEYFSETQRNKGNFPGRFSGRQFSNSRSEMNVSTLELGDSALYLCASTSRDRGEQFFGPGTRLTVL.